This T cell receptor beta chain was captured in a study of vaccination and CD4 T cells after COVID-19. In the study overall: Cells were stimulated with overlapping spike peptide pools from SARS-CoV-2, HCoV-NL63, HCoV-OC43 and HCoV-229E.

Noted treatment: roughly ten-day PBMC culture with coronavirus spike peptide pools or control peptides (ViraFEST assay). With around ten days of culture completed, CD4+ T cells were isolated by negative selection. As to this clonotype: Antigen unknown.

Germline CDR1 and CDR2: GTSNPN and SVGIG (reference sequence). The CDR3 runs to 13 residues. Trimming shortened V by 5 bases and J by 5 bases, and 15 bases separated the two germline ends. General study points: Only relatively few convalescent patients were studied, and early post-infection timepoints were not analyzed.

CD4+ T cells that had been cultured provided DNA sequenced with the Oncomine TCR Beta short-read assay. A single record per CDR3 protein comes from TCRdb applying MiXCR to the PCR reads. The sample consists of 15,000 to 20,000 distinct CDR3 sequences, approximately 50% of them appearing once. The genes are TRBV30 and TRBJ1-2, with D possibly matching TRBD1 (6 bases). This TCR derives from a human donor who had recovered from COVID-19. The specimen comprised CD4+ T cells from blood, cultured in vitro, sampled after SARS-CoV-2 vaccination. DNA for the CDR3: TGTGCCTGGGAACAGGGTGGAGGGTATGGCTACACCTTC. It translates to CAWEQGGGYGYTF.